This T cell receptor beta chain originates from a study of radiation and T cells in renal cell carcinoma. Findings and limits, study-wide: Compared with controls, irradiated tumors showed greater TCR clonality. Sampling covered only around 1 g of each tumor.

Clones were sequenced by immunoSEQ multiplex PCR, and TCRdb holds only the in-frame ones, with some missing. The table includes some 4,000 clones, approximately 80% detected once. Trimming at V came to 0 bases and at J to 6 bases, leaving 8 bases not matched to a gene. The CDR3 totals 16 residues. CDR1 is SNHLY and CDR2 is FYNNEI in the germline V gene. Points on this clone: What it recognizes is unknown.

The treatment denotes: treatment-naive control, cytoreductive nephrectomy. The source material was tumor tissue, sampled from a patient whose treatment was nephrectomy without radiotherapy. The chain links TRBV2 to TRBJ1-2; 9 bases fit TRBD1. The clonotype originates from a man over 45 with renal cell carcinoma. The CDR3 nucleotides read TGTGCCAGCAGTGAAGCGAGGGGACAGGGAGGGAATGGCTACACCTTC. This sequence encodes CASSEARGQGGNGYTF.